This T cell receptor (beta chain) was identified during a study of neurological immune-mediated disorders. Overall study results and limits: The highest TCR clonal expansion occurred in HTLV-1-associated myelopathy; multiple sclerosis fell below healthy controls.

Remarks on this clonotype: Its antigen is not known.

The CDR3 is made up of 16 amino acids. V was trimmed by 5 bases and J by 9 bases, leaving 20 bases between them. The V gene's germline CDR1 is SGHVS and CDR2 FQNEAQ. TCRdb passed the 5' RACE reads through MiXCR, listing each CDR3 protein once. Here the sample spans around 56,000 distinct CDR3 sequences, 24% being singletons. Regarding time point: technical triplicate 2. The chain couples TRBV7-8 to TRBJ1-6, with a tentative D call TRBD1 (5 bases). Specimen: PBMCs. The receptor was isolated from a man aged 55 to 70 with HTLV-1-associated myelopathy (HAM/TSP). In DNA, the CDR3 is TGTGCCAGCAGCCCCAATCGGGCAGGGAAGGGTTCACCCCTCCACTTT. It translates to CASSPNRAGKGSPLHF.